This T cell receptor (beta chain) was sequenced for a study of T cells after yellow fever vaccination. A process of 5'RACE template switching, which added a universal primer site and UMIs, was used to make TCR cDNA. TCRdb processed the 5' RACE reads anew with MiXCR; each CDR3 protein has one entry. The repertoire holds approximately 450,000 distinct CDR3 sequences, with 18% as singletons. In germline, CDR1 is LGHNA, CDR2 YSLEER. This CDR3 comprises 16 residues. The J segment lost 6 bases and the V segment lost 3 bases, leaving 9 bases of the junction unmatched. This sequence was found in a man between 18 and 35 years old who received the YFV17D yellow fever vaccine. The chain joins TRBV4-3 to TRBJ2-3; TRBD2 aligns across 10 bases. The input for sequencing was PBMCs, taken before the yellow fever booster vaccination. The CDR3 nucleotides are TGCGCCAGCAGCCAGTACTCCGGGACTAGCGTGGATACGCAGTATTTT. This codes for CASSQYSGTSVDTQYF.